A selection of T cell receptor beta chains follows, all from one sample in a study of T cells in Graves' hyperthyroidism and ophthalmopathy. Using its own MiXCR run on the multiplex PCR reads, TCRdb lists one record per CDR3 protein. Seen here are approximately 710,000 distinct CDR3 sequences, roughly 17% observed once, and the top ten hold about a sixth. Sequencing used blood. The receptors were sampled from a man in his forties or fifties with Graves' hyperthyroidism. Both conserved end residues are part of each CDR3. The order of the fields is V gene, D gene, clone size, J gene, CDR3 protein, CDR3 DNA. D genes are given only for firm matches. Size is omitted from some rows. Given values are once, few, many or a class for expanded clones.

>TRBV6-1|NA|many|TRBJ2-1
CASSEVAGIEQFF
TGTGCCAGCAGTGAAGTTGCGGGAATTGAGCAGTTCTTC
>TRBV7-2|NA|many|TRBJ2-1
CASSSGRSSYNEQFF
TGTGCCAGCAGCTCAGGACGGAGCTCCTACAATGAGCAGTTCTTC
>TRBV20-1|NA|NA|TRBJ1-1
CSAPNHGSEAFF
TGCAGTGCCCCGAACCATGGCTCCGAAGCTTTCTTT
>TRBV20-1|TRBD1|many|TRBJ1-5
CSASSGTGGFQPQHF
TGCAGTGCTTCATCCGGGACAGGGGGGTTTCAGCCCCAGCATTTT
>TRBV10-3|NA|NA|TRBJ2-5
CAISEATGPPGTQYF
TGTGCCATCAGTGAGGCTACAGGCCCTCCTGGGACCCAGTACTTC
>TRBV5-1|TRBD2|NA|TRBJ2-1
CASSLDVGTSSREQFF
TGCGCCAGCAGCTTGGATGTCGGGACTAGCTCCCGTGAGCAGTTCTTC
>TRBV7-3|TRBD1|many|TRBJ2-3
CASSFIPGGTDTQYF
TGTGCCAGCAGCTTCATTCCAGGGGGTACAGATACGCAGTATTTT
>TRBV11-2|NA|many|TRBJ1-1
CASSLVWGNTEAFF
TGTGCCAGCAGCTTAGTTTGGGGGAACACTGAAGCTTTCTTT
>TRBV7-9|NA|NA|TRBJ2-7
CASSFGRAVSYEQYF
TGTGCCAGCAGCTTTGGAAGGGCTGTATCCTACGAGCAGTACTTC
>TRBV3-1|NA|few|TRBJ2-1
CASSVTYSEKVNEQFF
TGTGCCAGCAGCGTGACGTACTCTGAAAAGGTGAATGAGCAGTTCTTC
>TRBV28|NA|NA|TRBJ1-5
CASNLREGGNQPQHF
TGTGCCAGCAACTTAAGGGAAGGCGGCAATCAGCCCCAGCATTTT
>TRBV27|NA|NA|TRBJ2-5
CASSYRRGSQETQYF
TGTGCCAGCAGTTACCGTAGGGGGTCGCAAGAGACCCAGTACTTC
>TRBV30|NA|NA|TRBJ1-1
CAWSDLSMNTEAFF
TGTGCCTGGAGTGATCTAAGCATGAACACTGAAGCTTTCTTT
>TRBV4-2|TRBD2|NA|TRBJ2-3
CASSQELAGGGDTQYF
TGTGCCAGCAGCCAAGAACTAGCGGGAGGAGGAGATACGCAGTATTTT
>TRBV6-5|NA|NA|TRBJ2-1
CASSYNGDHYNEQFF
TGTGCCAGCAGTTACAACGGGGACCACTACAATGAGCAGTTCTTC
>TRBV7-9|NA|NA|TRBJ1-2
CASSARGLYGYTF
TGTGCCAGCAGTGCCCGGGGCCTCTATGGCTACACCTTC
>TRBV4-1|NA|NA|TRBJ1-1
CASSQIFMMNTEAFF
TGCGCCAGCAGCCAAATCTTCATGATGAACACTGAAGCTTTCTTT
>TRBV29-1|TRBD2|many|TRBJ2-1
CSDIAGVSYNEQFF
TGCAGCGACATAGCGGGAGTGTCCTACAATGAGCAGTTCTTC
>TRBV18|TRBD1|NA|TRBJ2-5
CASSPNGQGGETQYF
TGTGCCAGCTCACCCAACGGACAGGGAGGAGAGACCCAGTACTTC
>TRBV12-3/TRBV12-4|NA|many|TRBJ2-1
CASSLGAGAGEQFF
TGTGCCAGCAGTTTGGGGGCGGGAGCGGGGGAGCAGTTCTTC
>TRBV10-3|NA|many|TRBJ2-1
CAISDLEPYNEQFF
TGTGCCATCAGTGATTTAGAACCATACAATGAGCAGTTCTTC
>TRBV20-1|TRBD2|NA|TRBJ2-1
CSAPTGTSGSLGQFF
TGCAGTGCTCCGACCGGGACTAGCGGGTCTTTGGGGCAGTTCTTC
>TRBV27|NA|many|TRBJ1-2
CASSSPIGGGRYTF
TGTGCCAGCAGTTCCCCCATTGGCGGTGGGAGGTACACCTTC
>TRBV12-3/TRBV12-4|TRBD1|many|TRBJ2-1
CASSFWTGDYNEQFF
TGTGCCAGCAGTTTTTGGACAGGGGATTACAATGAGCAGTTCTTC
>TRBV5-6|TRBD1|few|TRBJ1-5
CASSFFDRALNQPQHF
TGTGCCAGCAGCTTCTTCGACAGGGCCCTCAATCAGCCCCAGCATTTT
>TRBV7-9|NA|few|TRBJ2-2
CASSLAIRAYTGELFF
TGTGCCAGCAGCTTAGCGATTCGGGCGTACACCGGGGAGCTGTTTTTT
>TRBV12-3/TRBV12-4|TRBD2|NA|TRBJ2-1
CASSLWEGYNEQFF
TGTGCCAGCAGTTTGTGGGAGGGGTACAATGAGCAGTTCTTC
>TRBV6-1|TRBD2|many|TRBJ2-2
CASSAYLAGVGTGELFF
TGTGCCAGCAGTGCCTACTTAGCGGGAGTAGGCACCGGGGAGCTGTTTTTT
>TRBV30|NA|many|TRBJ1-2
CAWSPGGYGYTF
TGTGCCTGGAGTCCAGGAGGCTATGGCTACACCTTC
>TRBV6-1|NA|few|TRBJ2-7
CASTSDLYEQYF
TGTGCCAGCACCTCGGACCTCTACGAGCAGTACTTC
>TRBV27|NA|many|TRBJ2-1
CASSPSTGEAWDEQFF
TGTGCCAGCAGCCCCTCTACGGGAGAGGCTTGGGATGAGCAGTTCTTC
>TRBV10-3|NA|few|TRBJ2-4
CAINRAGPKNIQYF
TGTGCCATCAATCGGGCTGGTCCCAAAAACATTCAGTACTTC
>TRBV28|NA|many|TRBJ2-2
CASSLAAGDTGELFF
TGTGCCAGCAGTTTGGCGGCAGGGGACACCGGGGAGCTGTTTTTT
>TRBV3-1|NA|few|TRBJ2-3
CASSAQDTDTQYF
TGTGCCAGCAGCGCACAGGACACAGATACGCAGTATTTT
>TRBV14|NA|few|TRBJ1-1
CASSQDLGYVNTEAFF
TGTGCCAGCAGCCAAGATCTAGGGTACGTGAACACTGAAGCTTTCTTT
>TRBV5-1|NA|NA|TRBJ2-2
CASIGAGHPTTRELFF
TGCGCCAGCATCGGGGCAGGACACCCAACCACCAGGGAGCTGTTTTTT